The subject of this entry is one T cell receptor (beta chain). Trimming cost V 4 bases and J 3 bases; bases outside gene matches: 9. The CDR3 runs 15 residues. Per the germline V gene, CDR1 is SGHAT and CDR2 is FQNNGV. The sample belongs to a study of shared clonotypes between healthy human individuals. Naive CD8 populations comprised CD45RO-negative cells positively selected for CCR7, excluding terminally differentiated effector memory CD45RA+ cells. For each subset, genomic DNA was distributed in equal portions over several immunoSEQ plates. The assay was immunoSEQ multiplex PCR, and TCRdb's table has in-frame clones only and misses some. The repertoire holds some 2.1 million clones, with 93% as singletons.

This clonotype was sampled from a man younger than 35 in good health. Some clones in this sample may be carry-over from other donors' samples. The gene calls are TRBV11-2 and TRBJ2-7, with 7 bases that match TRBD1. Sequenced material: naive CD8+ T cells from PBMCs. CDR3 in amino acids: CASSSLPGQNYEQYF. As DNA, the CDR3 is TGTGCCAGCAGCTCGCTACCGGGACAGAACTACGAGCAGTACTTC. The complete variable domain, with remaining parts taken from reference TRBV11-2 and TRBJ2-7, reads EAGVAQSPRYKIIEKRQSVAFWCNPISGHATLYWYQQILGQGPKLLIQFQNNGVVDDSQLPKDRFSAERLKGVDSTLKIQPAKLEDSAVYLCASSSLPGQNYEQYFGPGTRLTVT.